What follows are 14 T cell receptor beta chains derived from one specimen sequenced in a study of T cell repertoires in cytomegalovirus infection. TCRdb reanalysed the reads using MiXCR and keeps one entry per CDR3 protein. The repertoire holds hundreds of thousands of distinct CDR3 sequences, with 33% as singletons. Their cognate antigens are unknown. The sample in question was cultured PBMCs, obtained from culture after CMV antigen stimulation. The receptor source for this set is a human donor in good health (CMV status not recorded). Some clones in this sample may be carry-over from other donors' samples.

The V gene is TRBV19, the J gene TRBJ1-2, with D maybe TRBD1 (5 bases). Germline CDR1 and CDR2: LNHDA and SQIVND (reference sequence). The CDR3 totals 13 residues. Trimming left V 3 bases short and J 4 bases short, with 9 bases between. CDR3 amino acids: CASSITGTYGYTF. CDR3 bases: TGTGCCAGTAGTATCACCGGGACCTATGGCTACACCTTC.

The rearrangement links TRBV5-1 to TRBJ2-1, with TRBD2 matching 9 bases. The CDR3 extends over 17 amino acids. CDR1 and CDR2 (germline): SGHRS, YFSETQ. Trimming removed 0 bases from V and 8 bases from J; junction bases left unmatched: 12. The chain's CDR3 is CASSLGLAGLLSDEQFF. CDR3 nucleotides: TGCGCCAGCAGCTTGGGGCTAGCGGGGCTTCTTTCGGATGAGCAGTTCTTC.

This clonotype was counted between two and nine times. This chain uses TRBV7-8 with TRBJ1-1; D is unclear. Trimming pared 5 bases from V and 8 bases from J, leaving 18 bases between. The CDR3 is made up of 14 amino acids. Germline lookup yields CDR1 SGHVS and CDR2 FQNEAQ. CDR3 in DNA: TGTGCCAGCAGCCCCGTCCTTCTGGCGGTGGAAGCTTTCTTT. Its protein product is CASSPVLLAVEAFF. The full variable domain, completed using reference TRBV7-8 and TRBJ1-1, is GAGVSQSPRYKVAKRGQDVALRCDPISGHVSLFWYQQALGQGPEFLTYFQNEAQLDKSGLPSDRFFAERPEGSVSTLKIQRTQQEDSAVYLCASSPVLLAVEAFFGQGTRLTVV.

The chain links TRBV6-1 to TRBJ2-7; the D is unclear. The CDR3 spans 13 residues. V dropped 8 bases and J dropped 0 bases, with 11 bases sitting between them. Germline CDR1 and CDR2: MNHNS and SASEGT. The CDR3 reads CASAGSGSYEQYF. The CDR3 DNA follows: TGTGCCAGCGCAGGCTCTGGCTCCTACGAGCAGTACTTC.

This clonotype has a handful of counts. The chain has TRBV27 and TRBJ1-4; tentatively, D is TRBD1 (5 bases). The CDR3 runs 14 residues. V gave up 6 bases and J gave up 0 bases, with 8 bases separating them. Germline V lookup: CDR1 MNHEY, CDR2 SMNVEV (reference sequence). The CDR3 loop is CASRGTATNEKLFF. CDR3 bases: TGTGCCAGCAGGGGGACGGCAACTAATGAAAAACTGTTTTTT.

This chain joins TRBV4-1 and TRBJ2-2; 8 nucleotides line up with TRBD1. The V gene end was trimmed by 1 base and the J gene end by 6 bases; junction bases not matched to a gene: 10. This CDR3 is built from 17 residues. Germline V gives CDR1 MGHRA, CDR2 YSYEKL. CDR3 protein: CASSQGNGQGTSGELFF. The CDR3 DNA is TGCGCCAGCAGCCAAGGCAACGGACAGGGCACCTCCGGGGAGCTGTTTTTT.

In its sample, this clonotype was seen a few times. V and J are TRBV7-2 and TRBJ2-7, with D possibly TRBD1 on 5 matching bases. Trimming removed 6 bases at V and 4 bases at J, with 13 bases between. Per germline, CDR1 SGHTA and CDR2 FQGNSA. The CDR3 is 13 amino acids. This CDR3 is CASRQGHLYEQYV. The CDR3 nucleotides read TGTGCCAGCAGACAAGGACATCTATACGAGCAGTACGTC.

The sample holds many counts of this clonotype. J is TRBJ1-5 and V is TRBV6-2 or TRBV6-3; D gene unclear. CDR1 is MNHEY, CDR2 SVGEGT, per germline. CDR3 length: 15 residues. Trimming took 11 bases from V and 7 from J, leaving 24 bases between them. CDR3 DNA sequence: TGTGCCTGCAACACCCCTCGGGGAGTCGGGCAGCCCCAGCATTTT. As protein: CACNTPRGVGQPQHF.

There are many counts of this clonotype. The V gene is TRBV2, the J gene TRBJ2-1; perhaps TRBD2 as D (6 bases). V gave up 2 bases and J gave up 0 bases, with 8 bases separating them. This CDR3 has 15 residues. CDR1 is SNHLY and CDR2 is FYNNEI in the germline V gene. The CDR3 sequence: CASSEREASYNEQFF. DNA for the CDR3: TGTGCCAGCAGTGAAAGGGAGGCCTCCTACAATGAGCAGTTCTTC.

V gene TRBV2 combines with J gene TRBJ2-5; D remains ambiguous. The CDR3 loop spans 10 amino acids. Trimming stripped 8 bases from V and 6 bases from J, with 7 bases between. Germline V gene lookup returns CDR1 SNHLY and CDR2 FYNNEI. The CDR3 protein is CASRTKTQYF. CDR3 bases: TGTGCCAGCCGAACAAAGACCCAGTACTTC.

This clonotype was counted between two and nine times. V and J are TRBV6-1 and TRBJ1-1; no reliable D call. This CDR3 is built from 14 residues. The V end was cut by 6 bases, the J end by 4 bases, with 15 bases between. The V gene's germline CDR1 is MNHNS and CDR2 SASEGT. The CDR3 coding sequence is TGTGCCAGCAGCTTAGGACCCAGGTCCACTGAAGCTTTCTTT. This gives the protein CASSLGPRSTEAFF.

The V and J genes are TRBV19 and TRBJ1-5; D perhaps matches TRBD1 (6 bases). The CDR3 has 15 amino acids. V dropped 5 bases and J dropped 3 bases, with 14 bases sitting between them. Germline assignment: CDR1 LNHDA and CDR2 SQIVND (reference sequence). CDR3 nucleotide sequence: TGTGCCAGTAGTCCCGGGACATTAATCAATCAGCCCCAGCATTTT. Translation: CASSPGTLINQPQHF.

The chain carries TRBV11-2 and TRBJ1-5; 7 nucleotides line up with TRBD1. CDR1 and CDR2 from the germline V gene are SGHAT and FQNNGV. This CDR3 is 14 amino acids long. J gave up 6 bases and V 5 bases, and 7 bases lay outside the gene matches. In nucleotides, the CDR3 is TGTGCCAGCAGCGAAAAGGGGGCAGGTCAGCCCCAGCATTTT. Protein sequence: CASSEKGAGQPQHF.

The V and J genes are TRBV9 and TRBJ2-6; D remains ambiguous. V was pared by 0 bases and J by 0 bases, with 19 bases between. In germline, CDR1 is SGDLS, CDR2 YYNGEE. The CDR3 covers 20 residues. This chain's CDR3 is CASSVASFGPPGSGANVLTF. CDR3 bases: TGTGCCAGCAGCGTAGCCTCATTCGGGCCGCCGGGCTCTGGGGCCAACGTCCTGACTTTC.